This T cell receptor (beta chain) was profiled in a study of T cell repertoires in cytomegalovirus infection. Study results and caveats: CMV-specific TCR beta clonotypes restricted by HLA-C dominated the ex vivo response. Summed public TCR beta family frequency identified CMV carriers bearing the relevant HLA.

MiXCR, applied by TCRdb to the reads, yields one record per CDR3 protein. The sample has around 530,000 distinct CDR3 sequences, approximately 25% seen once. This clonotype showed up just once. Its antigen remains unknown. Germline-derived CDR1 and CDR2 are LNHNV and YYDKDF (reference sequence). V shed 0 bases and J shed 3 bases, with 5 bases lying between them. This CDR3 contains 13 residues. The sequenced sample was PBMCs. The chain combines TRBV15 with TRBJ2-5, with D unresolved. The TCR originated in a human donor in good health (CMV status not recorded). Some clones in this sample may be carry-over from other donors' samples. The CDR3 sequence: CATSRDPKETQYF. The CDR3 coding sequence is TGTGCCACCAGCAGAGACCCCAAAGAGACCCAGTACTTC. Variable domain in full (rest from reference TRBV15 and TRBJ2-5): DAMVIQNPRYQVTQFGKPVTLSCSQTLNHNVMYWYQQKSSQAPKLLFHYYDKDFNNEADTPDNFQSRRPNTSFCFLDIRSPGLGDTAMYLCATSRDPKETQYFGPGTRLLVL.